This TCR beta chain was recovered during a study of T cells in Graves' hyperthyroidism and ophthalmopathy. Study-level points and caveats: Also found in blood were most expanded thyroid clonotypes above 0.001. Ophthalmopathy cases were set apart from stable hyperthyroidism by a 13 V-J model.

This clonotype was seen many times. The antigen is undetermined. Researchers barred patients who had uncontrolled infection, other autoimmune disease, pregnancy or lactation. The CDR3 is made up of 12 amino acids. Germline CDR1 and CDR2: SNHLY and FYNNEI. The J segment lost 6 bases and the V segment lost 4 bases, leaving 2 bases of the junction unmatched. RNA transcripts provided the source from which TCR beta CDR3 regions were amplified. During a first-round RT-PCR of the TCR CDR3, the HTBI primer set was used. MiXCR, run by TCRdb on the multiplex PCR reads, gives a single entry per CDR3 protein. There are around 420,000 distinct CDR3 sequences in the sample; about a sixth occur only once, and roughly 13% lies in the top ten.

The sequence derives from a young woman with Graves' hyperthyroidism. The chain links TRBV2 to TRBJ1-1, with 7 bases identical to TRBD1. Material: blood. CDR3 residues: CASSAGQPEAFF. CDR3 in DNA: TGTGCCAGCAGTGCGGGACAGCCTGAAGCTTTCTTT. The entire variable domain, with the rest obtained from reference TRBV2 and TRBJ1-1, is as follows: EPEVTQTPSHQVTQMGQEVILRCVPISNHLYFYWYRQILGQKVEFLVSFYNNEISEKSEIFDDQFSVERPDGSNFTLKIRSTKLEDSAMYFCASSAGQPEAFFGQGTRLTVV.